Here is one T cell receptor beta chain with its context. Profiled with immunoSEQ multiplex PCR; TCRdb holds only in-frame clones, not every one. The table shows around 250,000 clones, with roughly 89% occurring only once. The data were obtained in a study of blood T cell repertoires in COVID-19. The sequencing input was peripheral blood. This TCR derives from a woman between 40 and 55 years old who had recovered from COVID-19.

CDR3 in amino acids: CASSLPDRGQYF. CDR3 nucleotides: TGTGCCAGCAGTCTCCCAGACAGGGGGCAGTACTTC. The chain recombines TRBV28 with TRBJ2-7, with 8 bases that match TRBD1. With V trimmed by 5 bases and J by 9 bases, 6 bases remained unmatched. The CDR3 has 12 residues. Germline V gene data show CDR1 as MDHEN and CDR2 as SYDVKM.